This record concerns one T cell receptor beta chain sequence. No antigen is known for it. The sample is drawn from a study of vaccination effects on CD4 cells after COVID-19. About the research overall: After vaccination, samples were taken early and late from three convalescent patients.

Clones were read by immunoSEQ multiplex PCR, and TCRdb kept only the in-frame ones, dropping some. Seen here are tens of thousands of clones, approximately 82% observed once, and the top ten hold 3% to 4%. CD4+ T cell isolation took place after 10 days of culture. PCR showed that the person got SARS-CoV-2 infection at some point between March and December 2020. Either the mRNA-1273 or the BNT162b2 vaccine was given to participants as two doses. Broader study findings: New vaccine-induced clones were the main type among post-vaccine spike-reactive clones in convalescents. Convalescent patients numbered few in the study; early post-infection timepoints were missing entirely.

The specimen was CD4+ T cells from PBMCs cultured without peptide, collected after COVID-19 vaccination. The sequence came from a human donor who had a prior SARS-CoV-2 infection.

DNA of the CDR3: TGTGCCAGCAGCGTAGGAGTCGATCAGCCCCAGCATTTT. This codes for CASSVGVDQPQHF. The chain combines TRBV9 with TRBJ1-5; D is ambiguous. With 0 bases removed from V and 5 bases from J, the gap between germline ends came to 6 bases. CDR1 and CDR2 from the germline V gene are SGDLS and YYNGEE. The CDR3 runs 13 residues.